Below are 10 T cell receptor beta chains sequenced from a single sample in a study of vaccination effects on CD4 cells after COVID-19. For these TCRs, the target antigens are not known. Profiled with immunoSEQ multiplex PCR; TCRdb holds only in-frame clones, not every one. The profile shows around 46,000 clones, around 70% of them singletons. Culture proceeded for 9 to 11 days, and CD4+ T cells were then isolated. Either the BNT162b2 or mRNA-1273 vaccine was given to participants in two doses. Sample: CD4+ T cells from PBMCs cultured without peptide, taken after COVID-19 vaccination. All receptors come from a human donor who received a COVID-19 vaccine.

This clone has a single count. J is TRBJ2-7 and V is TRBV7-9; 10 bases are shared with TRBD2. CDR1 SEHNR and CDR2 FQNEAQ come from the germline V gene (reference sequence). The CDR3 runs to 15 residues. V trimming: 3 bases; J trimming: 4 bases; junction bases outside the gene matches: 6. Written as DNA, the CDR3 is TGTGCCAGCAGCTTGAAGTCTAGCGGGGGATACGAGCAGTACTTC. Translated, it gives CASSLKSSGGYEQYF.

This clone has only a few counts. The chain joins TRBV7-9 to TRBJ1-1; a weak D match, TRBD1 (5 bases). CDR3 length equals 14 residues. V dropped 3 bases and J dropped 1 base, with 9 bases sitting between them. Germline V gene data show CDR1 as SEHNR and CDR2 as FQNEAQ (reference sequence). The CDR3: CASSFHGANTEAFF. The CDR3 nucleotides are TGTGCCAGCAGCTTTCATGGGGCGAACACTGAAGCTTTCTTT.

J is TRBJ1-5 and V is TRBV19, with unresolved D. The CDR3 has 13 residues. Trimming removed 3 bases at V and 7 bases at J, with 10 bases between. Germline V gene sequence: CDR1 LNHDA, CDR2 SQIVND (reference sequence). The CDR3 here is CASSILPLQPQHF. CDR3 DNA: TGTGCCAGTAGTATCCTCCCCCTGCAGCCCCAGCATTTT.

V usage is TRBV5-6 and J usage is TRBJ2-7; 9 nucleotides agree with TRBD1. Per the germline V gene, CDR1 is SGHDT and CDR2 is YYEEEE. Trimming cost V 1 base and J 3 bases; bases outside gene matches: 8. CDR3 length equals 16 residues. CDR3 residues: CASSLTRQGVIYEQYF. As DNA, the CDR3 is TGTGCCAGCAGCTTGACCCGACAGGGGGTAATCTACGAGCAGTACTTC.

CDR3 protein: CASSESGGYFEQFF. The DNA for the CDR3 is TGCGCCAGCAGTGAGTCTGGGGGCTATTTCGAGCAGTTCTTC. The rearrangement joins TRBV10-1 to TRBJ2-1; D possibly corresponds to TRBD1 (6 bases). Trimming left V 0 bases short and J 10 bases short, with 13 bases between. There are 14 residues in the CDR3. CDR1 and CDR2 from the germline V gene are WNHNN and SYGVQD (reference sequence).

The table lists this clone with a few counts. The V and J genes are TRBV6-2 or TRBV6-3 and TRBJ2-7; 9 bases are shared with TRBD1. Per germline, CDR1 MNHEY and CDR2 SVGEGT. This CDR3 region has 13 residues. The J segment lost 8 bases and the V segment lost 5 bases, leaving 7 bases of the junction unmatched. The CDR3 nucleotides read TGTGCCAGCAGTCCCGGGACAGGGAACAAGCAGTACTTC. Its protein is CASSPGTGNKQYF.

The chain recombines TRBV5-5 with TRBJ2-1; D ambiguous. The CDR3 is made up of 12 amino acids. V gave up 0 bases and J gave up 8 bases, with 6 bases separating them. Germline loops: CDR1 SGHKS, CDR2 YYEKEE (reference sequence). This chain's CDR3 is CASSLGFDEQFF. The CDR3 nucleotides are TGTGCCAGCAGCTTGGGATTCGATGAGCAGTTCTTC.

The chain recombines TRBV13 with TRBJ1-2; 9 bases align to TRBD1. V was pared by 6 bases and J by 6 bases, with 11 bases of the junction left unmatched. Germline values: CDR1 PRHDT, CDR2 FYEKMQ (reference sequence). This CDR3 region has 15 residues. CDR3 region: CASRLRQGGADGYTF. CDR3 in DNA: TGTGCCAGCAGGTTACGACAGGGGGGAGCTGATGGCTACACCTTC.

The chain uses TRBV7-2 and TRBJ1-4, with D hard to call. The germline V and J ends were trimmed by 5 bases and 7 bases, with 17 bases remaining between them. CDR1 and CDR2 from the germline V gene are SGHTA and FQGNSA. This CDR3 is built from 15 residues. The CDR3 DNA is TGTGCCAGCAGCCAAACGGGTGGGGAAGGTGAAAAACTGTTTTTT. Its protein product is CASSQTGGEGEKLFF. Drawing the rest from reference TRBV7-2 and TRBJ1-4, the complete variable domain is GAGVSQSPSNKVTEKGKDVELRCDPISGHTALYWYRQSLGQGLEFLIYFQGNSAPDKSGLPSDRFSAERTGGSVSTLTIQRTQQEDSAVYLCASSQTGGEGEKLFFGSGTQLSVL.

This chain links TRBV5-1 with TRBJ2-1; TRBD1 agrees at 8 bases. The germline V gene encodes CDR1 SGHRS and CDR2 YFSETQ. V lost 1 base to trimming and J lost 6 bases; unmatched junction nucleotides: 6. CDR3 length: 15 residues. As DNA, the CDR3 is TGCGCCAGCAGCTTGAGACTAGACAGGGGCAATGAGCAGTTCTTC. It is translated as CASSLRLDRGNEQFF.